Shown below are 21 T cell receptor beta chains from a single sample sequenced in a study of blood T cells in healthy people across ages. The authors ran a second PCR of about 6 to 11 cycles using a sample-barcoded 5' primer and a J-beta primer mix. MiXCR, applied by TCRdb to the 5' RACE reads, yields one record per CDR3 protein. The sample contains hundreds of thousands of distinct CDR3 sequences, roughly two fifths of which appear only once. The specimen was blood. The receptor set was obtained from an older man in good health.

The chain couples TRBV30 to TRBJ1-5; TRBD1 might be the D (6 bases). V was cut by 2 bases and J by 2 bases, with 16 bases left in between. In germline, CDR1 is GTSNPN, CDR2 SVGIG (reference sequence). This CDR3 is built from 16 residues. Here the CDR3 DNA reads TGTGCCTGGAGTAGTAAGGGGGTTAAGGGCAATCAGCCCCAGCATTTT. Translated, it gives CAWSSKGVKGNQPQHF.

This clonotype was observed a handful of times. The chain links TRBV7-2 to TRBJ1-6; tentatively, D is TRBD1 (5 bases). Trimming cost V 5 bases and J 0 bases, with 17 bases left between them. CDR1 is SGHTA, CDR2 FQGNSA, per germline. The CDR3 runs 18 residues. CDR3 coding DNA: TGTGCCAGCAGCAATAGCGGGGACCGGAGCTCCTATAATTCACCCCTCCACTTT. Translating it yields CASSNSGDRSSYNSPLHF.

This clonotype has more than one count but fewer than ten. The chain joins TRBV5-1 to TRBJ2-5; D not resolved. Judging by the DNA end, TRBJ2-7 fits better; the J call may be wrong. Germline CDR1 SGHRS, CDR2 YFSETQ. The CDR3 spans 13 residues. This chain's CDR3 is CASSIDSRVEQYF. DNA of the CDR3: TGCGCCAGCAGCATCGACTCTCGGGTCGAGCAGTACTTC.

This clonotype was counted between two and nine times. The chain uses TRBV7-8 and TRBJ2-1, with TRBD1 matching over 7 bases. The germline V gene has CDR1 SGHVS and CDR2 FQNEAQ. Trimming took 5 bases from V and 1 from J; bases not matched to a gene: 11. The CDR3 loop spans 17 amino acids. CDR3 sequence: CASSPHPGTASYNEQFF. In DNA, the CDR3 is TGTGCCAGCAGCCCACATCCCGGGACAGCTTCCTACAATGAGCAGTTCTTC.

The sample holds one count of this clonotype. The chain combines TRBV28 with TRBJ2-7, with D perhaps being TRBD1 or TRBD2 (5 bases each). The V gene's germline CDR1 is MDHEN and CDR2 SYDVKM. The CDR3 is made up of 14 amino acids. V was clipped by 6 bases and J by 5 bases, with 17 bases between them. CDR3 coding DNA: TGTGCCAGCAGCTCCGGGACGATAGCCGACGAGCAGTACTTC. It specifies CASSSGTIADEQYF. The full variable domain, in which reference TRBV28 and TRBJ2-7 provide the parts outside the CDR3, is DVKVTQSSRYLVKRTGEKVFLECVQDMDHENMFWYRQDPGLGLRLIYFSYDVKMKEKGDIPEGYSVSREKKERFSLILESASTNQTSMYLCASSSGTIADEQYFGPGTRLTVT.

This chain uses TRBV6-1 with TRBJ2-5; tentatively, D is TRBD1 or TRBD2 (6 bases each). The CDR3 loop spans 15 amino acids. V was shortened by 2 bases and J by 2 bases, with 12 bases between the two germline ends. Germline assignment: CDR1 MNHNS and CDR2 SASEGT. The CDR3 bases are TGTGCCAGCAGTGAACAGGGGACTCCGCAAGAGACCCAGTACTTC. Its translation is CASSEQGTPQETQYF.

This clonotype was picked up a small number of times. The rearrangement uses TRBV4-3 and TRBJ2-5; TRBD2 agrees at 9 bases. Germline loops: CDR1 LGHNA, CDR2 YSLEER. The V segment lost 2 bases and the J segment 11 bases; nucleotides outside the gene matches: 9. CDR3 size: 14 residues. Here the CDR3 reads CASSQTREGHEQYF. CDR3 DNA sequence: TGCGCCAGCAGCCAAACGCGGGAGGGCCATGAGCAGTACTTC.

The table lists this clonotype with many counts. This sequence joins TRBV7-2 and TRBJ2-7, with 11 bases aligning to TRBD2. Trimming took 4 bases from V and 1 from J; bases not matched to a gene: 6. The CDR3 contains 16 residues. Germline V CDR1 and CDR2: SGHTA, FQGNSA. This CDR3 is CASSSLGLAVSYEQYF. The CDR3 DNA reads TGTGCCAGCAGCTCCCTGGGACTAGCGGTTTCCTACGAGCAGTACTTC. Supplemented by reference TRBV7-2 and TRBJ2-7, the full variable domain reads GAGVSQSPSNKVTEKGKDVELRCDPISGHTALYWYRQSLGQGLEFLIYFQGNSAPDKSGLPSDRFSAERTGGSVSTLTIQRTQQEDSAVYLCASSSLGLAVSYEQYFGPGTRLTVT.

This clonotype occurred a few times. The CDR3 bases are TGCAGTGCTAGCTCAATAACCGGGACAGCAGCCTACAATGAGCAGTTCTTC. Translated: CSASSITGTAAYNEQFF. V and J are TRBV20-1 and TRBJ2-1, with 7 bases identical to TRBD1. CDR3 size: 17 residues. The germline gives CDR1 DFQATT, CDR2 SNEGSKA (reference sequence). Unmatched junction bases numbered 13, after V lost 3 bases and J lost 2 bases.

The chain recombines TRBV29-1 with TRBJ1-1; D call uncertain. Germline CDR1 reads SQVTM; CDR2 reads ANQGSEA. The CDR3 is 11 residues long. CDR3 sequence (DNA): TGCATCGTGGGCGGTAACACTGAAGCTTTCTTT. Amino acid sequence: CIVGGNTEAFF.

This clonotype was picked up a small number of times. This sequence joins TRBV27 and TRBJ1-5; 7 bases are a match to TRBD1. Germline V gene lookup returns CDR1 MNHEY and CDR2 SMNVEV (reference sequence). The junction had 9 bases not matched to a gene; V was cut back by 6 bases and J by 4 bases. The CDR3 is made up of 15 amino acids. The CDR3 loop reads CASSPTGSINQPQHF. The DNA for the CDR3 is TGTGCCAGCAGCCCGACAGGGAGTATTAATCAGCCCCAGCATTTT.

This rearrangement joins TRBV20-1 to TRBJ2-1, with D perhaps TRBD1 (5 bases). The V end lost 3 bases, the J end lost 9 bases, and 15 bases lay between the germline ends. The CDR3 covers 13 residues. Germline V gives CDR1 DFQATT, CDR2 SNEGSKA (reference sequence). CDR3 nucleotides: TGCAGTGCTAGTCTGACAGTAAATGTTGAGCAGTTCTTC. Amino acids: CSASLTVNVEQFF.

This clonotype was seen ten or more times. The V gene is TRBV7-2, the J gene TRBJ2-7; no clear D. The CDR3 sequence is 12 residues long. The V gene's germline CDR1 is SGHTA and CDR2 FQGNSA. Trimming took off 5 bases at V and 4 bases at J, with 9 bases between the two ends. The CDR3 coding sequence is TGTGCCAGCAGCAGTGGTTTATACGAGCAGTACTTC. This translates into CASSSGLYEQYF.

This chain links TRBV6-2 or TRBV6-3 with TRBJ2-1; D remains ambiguous. Germline V gene data show CDR1 as MNHEY and CDR2 as SVGEGT. V was pared by 4 bases and J by 9 bases, with 7 bases between. The CDR3 has 11 amino acids. The CDR3 is CASSWRSEQFF. As DNA, the CDR3 is TGTGCCAGCAGTTGGCGTAGTGAGCAGTTCTTC.

The chain has TRBV2 and TRBJ2-5; D is uncertain. The germline V gene encodes CDR1 SNHLY and CDR2 FYNNEI. CDR3 length: 13 residues. Trimming stripped 1 base from V and 11 bases from J, with 14 bases between. The CDR3: CASSEGWYNEQYF. The CDR3 DNA reads as TGTGCCAGCAGTGAAGGTTGGTACAATGAGCAGTACTTC.

This clonotype was picked up a small number of times. The gene calls are TRBV25-1 and TRBJ1-1; TRBD1 agrees at 7 bases. The V gene end was trimmed by 4 bases and the J gene end by 7 bases; junction bases not matched to a gene: 6. CDR3 length equals 13 residues. Looked up from germline, CDR1 is MGHDK and CDR2 is SYGVNS. The CDR3 coding sequence is TGTGCCAGCAGTGGACAGGGCGCCCGTGAAGCTTTCTTT. It codes for CASSGQGAREAFF. Filled out from reference TRBV25-1 and TRBJ1-1, the complete variable domain reads EADIYQTPRYLVIGTGKKITLECSQTMGHDKMYWYQQDPGMELHLIHYSYGVNSTEKGDLSSESTVSRIRTEHFPLTLESARPSHTSQYLCASSGQGAREAFFGQGTRLTVV.

With respect to this clonotype: This sequence may be a read error, since a much larger clone differs from it by one base. The chain uses TRBV29-1 and TRBJ2-7; 8 bases are shared with TRBD1. The CDR3 loop spans 13 amino acids. The ends lost 6 bases at V and 6 bases at J; junction bases unmatched: 10. Looked up from germline, CDR1 is SQVTM and CDR2 is ANQGSEA. The CDR3 region is CSVPGQGSCEQYF. DNA for the CDR3: TGCAGCGTCCCCGGACAGGGTTCTTGCGAGCAGTACTTC.

The chain joins TRBV7-2 to TRBJ2-5; tentative D call: TRBD2 (6 bases). The CDR3 loop spans 14 amino acids. Trimming removed 0 bases at V and 5 bases at J, with 10 bases between. Germline loops: CDR1 SGHTA, CDR2 FQGNSA. CDR3 sequence (DNA): TGTGCCAGCAGCTTAGCCCGGCGGGGCGAGACCCAGTACTTC. Amino acid sequence: CASSLARRGETQYF.

This clonotype appeared a few times. With a much larger clone just one base away, this may be a read error. The chain links TRBV6-6 to TRBJ1-5; TRBD1 aligns across 8 bases. Trimming removed 6 bases from V and 4 bases from J; junction bases left unmatched: 5. CDR1 and CDR2 (germline): MNHNY, SVGAGI (reference sequence). The CDR3 runs to 14 residues. The CDR3 sequence: CASSPGQANQPQHF. Written as DNA, the CDR3 is TGTGCCAGCAGCCCGGGACAGGCTAATCAGCCCCAGCATTTT.

CDR3 region: CSARKGAAGYTF. CDR3 nucleotides: TGCAGTGCTAGAAAAGGGGCGGCTGGCTACACCTTC. The chain couples TRBV20-1 to TRBJ1-2; perhaps TRBD1 as D (5 bases). Germline CDR1 reads DFQATT; CDR2 reads SNEGSKA (reference sequence). The CDR3 contains 12 residues. V lost 2 bases and J lost 7, with 11 bases in between.

This sequence joins TRBV4-3 and TRBJ1-4, with TRBD1 matching over 7 bases. Trimming cost V 0 bases and J 8 bases; bases outside gene matches: 6. CDR3 length: 15 amino acids. Germline CDR1 LGHNA, CDR2 YSLEER. The CDR3 is CASSQDLGGREKLFF. CDR3 DNA sequence: TGCGCCAGCAGCCAAGATCTAGGGGGCCGGGAAAAACTGTTTTTT.